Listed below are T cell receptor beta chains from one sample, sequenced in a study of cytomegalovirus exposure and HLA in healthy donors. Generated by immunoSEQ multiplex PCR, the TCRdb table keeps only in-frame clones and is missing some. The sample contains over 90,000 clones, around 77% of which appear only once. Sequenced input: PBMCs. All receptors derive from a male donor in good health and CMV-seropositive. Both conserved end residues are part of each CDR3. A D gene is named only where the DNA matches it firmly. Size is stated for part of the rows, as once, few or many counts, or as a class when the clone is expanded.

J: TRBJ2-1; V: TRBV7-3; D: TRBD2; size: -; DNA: TGTGCCAACAGCCCCCGGACTAGCGGGAGGGCCCCCTACAATGAGCAGTTCTTC; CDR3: CANSPRTSGRAPYNEQFF
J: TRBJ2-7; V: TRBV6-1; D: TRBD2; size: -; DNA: TGTGCCAGCAGTGGGACTAGCGGGAGCAGGTACGAGCAGTACTTC; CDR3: CASSGTSGSRYEQYF
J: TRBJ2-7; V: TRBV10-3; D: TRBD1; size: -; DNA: TGTGCCATCAGTGACACCGGGACAGGGCTCTACGAGCAGTACTTC; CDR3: CAISDTGTGLYEQYF
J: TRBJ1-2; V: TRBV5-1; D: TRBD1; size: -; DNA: TGCGCCAGCAGCTTGACGCCGGGACAGAAGTCAGGCTACACCTTC; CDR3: CASSLTPGQKSGYTF
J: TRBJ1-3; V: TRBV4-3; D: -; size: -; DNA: TGCGCCAGCAGCCAAGAGGGAACAGGGTTACGGCCCGGAAACACCATATATTTT; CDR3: CASSQEGTGLRPGNTIYF
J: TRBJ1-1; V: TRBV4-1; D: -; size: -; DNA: TGCGCCAGCAGCGCCCGCGGGGGCGTAAACACTGAAGCTTTCTTT; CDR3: CASSARGGVNTEAFF
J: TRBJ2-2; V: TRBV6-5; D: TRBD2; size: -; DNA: TGTGCCAGCAGTTTGGGTACTAGCGGAGCCCGAGGGGAGCTGTTTTTT; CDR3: CASSLGTSGARGELFF
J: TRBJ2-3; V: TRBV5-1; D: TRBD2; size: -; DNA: TGCGCCAGCCGCGTGAGAGCGGGAGGCCCAGATACGCAGTATTTT; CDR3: CASRVRAGGPDTQYF
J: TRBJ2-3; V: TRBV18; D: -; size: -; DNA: TGTGCCAGCTCACAACGGGAAGATACGCAGTATTTT; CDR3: CASSQREDTQYF
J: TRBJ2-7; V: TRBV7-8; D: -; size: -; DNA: TGTGCCAGCAGCCCCCTGGGGTCAGGGGAGCAGTACTTC; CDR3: CASSPLGSGEQYF
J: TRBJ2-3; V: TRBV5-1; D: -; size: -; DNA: TGCGCCAGCAGCCGCCGGGACTTAAGCACAGATACGCAGTATTTT; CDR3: CASSRRDLSTDTQYF
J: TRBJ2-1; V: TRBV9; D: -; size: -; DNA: TGTGCCAGCAGCCCCGGAGCAAATAGGGGGAATGAGCAGTTCTTC; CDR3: CASSPGANRGNEQFF
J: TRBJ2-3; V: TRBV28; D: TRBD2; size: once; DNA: TGTGCCAGCAGCCCCCTTGGGGGAGGGGGCACAGATACGCAGTATTTT; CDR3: CASSPLGGGGTDTQYF
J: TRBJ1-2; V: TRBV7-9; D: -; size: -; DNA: TGTGCCAGCAGCGGAGCGGGGGGCGCATGGTATGGCTACACCTTC; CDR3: CASSGAGGAWYGYTF
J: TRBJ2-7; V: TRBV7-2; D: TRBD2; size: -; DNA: TGTGCCAGCAGCATAGGGGAGGGGTGGGTCCACGAGCAGTACTTC; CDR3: CASSIGEGWVHEQYF
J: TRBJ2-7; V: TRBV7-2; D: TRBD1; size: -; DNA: TGTGCCAGCAGCTTAGCGCCCGGGACAGAGGGGCACGAGCAGTACTTC; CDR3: CASSLAPGTEGHEQYF
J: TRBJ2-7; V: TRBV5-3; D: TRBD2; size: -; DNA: TGTGCCAGAAGCTCGCGGCGACTAGCGGGGTCATACGAGCAGTACTTC; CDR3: CARSSRRLAGSYEQYF
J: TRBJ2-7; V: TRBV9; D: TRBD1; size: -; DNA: TGTGCCAGCAGCCCAGGGGGTAGCGAGCAGTACTTC; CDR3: CASSPGGSEQYF
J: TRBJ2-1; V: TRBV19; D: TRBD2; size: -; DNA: TGTGCCAGTAGTCGCGGACTAGAGGTTCGCGAGCAGTTCTTC; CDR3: CASSRGLEVREQFF
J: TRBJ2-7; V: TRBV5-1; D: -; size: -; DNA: TGCGCCAGCAGCCCCGGGACATTCTACGAGCAGTACTTC; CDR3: CASSPGTFYEQYF
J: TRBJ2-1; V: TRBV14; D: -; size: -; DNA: TGTGCCAGCAGCCAGGGGAGGAGGCGCGAGATTTTCGATGAGCAGTTCTTC; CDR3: CASSQGRRREIFDEQFF
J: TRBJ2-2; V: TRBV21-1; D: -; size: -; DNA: TGTGCCAGCAGCAAAGCTTCCCGACGAAGGGGGCAGAACACCGGGGAGCTGTTTTTT; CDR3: CASSKASRRRGQNTGELFF
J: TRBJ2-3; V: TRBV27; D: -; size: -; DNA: TGTGCCAGCAGTCCCAAGCTTAGCACAGATACGCAGTATTTT; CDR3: CASSPKLSTDTQYF
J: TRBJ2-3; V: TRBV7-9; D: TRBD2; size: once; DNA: TGTGCCAGCAGCCGACTAGCGGGAGGGTCCACAGATACGCAGTATTTT; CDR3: CASSRLAGGSTDTQYF
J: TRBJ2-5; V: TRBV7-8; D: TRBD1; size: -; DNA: TGTGCCAGCAGCGCGCGGACAGGGAAGGAGGCCCAGTACTTC; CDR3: CASSARTGKEAQYF
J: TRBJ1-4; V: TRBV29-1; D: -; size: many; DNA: TGCAGCGTTCTCCTATCGGGAAATGAAAAACTGTTTTTT; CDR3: CSVLLSGNEKLFF
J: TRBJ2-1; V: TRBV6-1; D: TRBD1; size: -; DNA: TGTGCCAGCAGTGAACCGGGACAGGGCACTGTGGAGCAGTTCTTC; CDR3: CASSEPGQGTVEQFF